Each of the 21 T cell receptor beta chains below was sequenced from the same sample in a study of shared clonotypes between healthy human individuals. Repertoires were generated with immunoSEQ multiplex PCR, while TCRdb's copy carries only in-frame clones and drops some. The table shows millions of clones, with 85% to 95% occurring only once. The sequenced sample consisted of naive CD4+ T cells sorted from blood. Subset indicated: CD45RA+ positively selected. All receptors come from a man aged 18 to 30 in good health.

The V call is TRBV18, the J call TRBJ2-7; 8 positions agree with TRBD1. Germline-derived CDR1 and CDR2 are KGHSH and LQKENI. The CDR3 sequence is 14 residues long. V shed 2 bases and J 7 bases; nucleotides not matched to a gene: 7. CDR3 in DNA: TGTGCCAGCTCACCATCGACAGGGGCGGGGGAGCAGTACTTC. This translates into CASSPSTGAGEQYF.

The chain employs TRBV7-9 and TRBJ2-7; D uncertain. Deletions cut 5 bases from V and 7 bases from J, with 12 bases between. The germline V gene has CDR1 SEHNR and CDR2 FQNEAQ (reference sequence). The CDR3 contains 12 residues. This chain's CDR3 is CASSRHRSEQYF. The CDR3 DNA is TGTGCCAGCAGCCGTCACCGGAGTGAGCAGTACTTC.

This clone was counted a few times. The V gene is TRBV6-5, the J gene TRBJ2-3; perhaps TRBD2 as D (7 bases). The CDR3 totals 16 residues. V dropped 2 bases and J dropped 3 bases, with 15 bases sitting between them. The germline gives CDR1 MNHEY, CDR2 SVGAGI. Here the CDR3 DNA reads TGTGCCAGCAGTTACGACTTTGGGGGGGCAACAGATACGCAGTATTTT. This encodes CASSYDFGGATDTQYF.

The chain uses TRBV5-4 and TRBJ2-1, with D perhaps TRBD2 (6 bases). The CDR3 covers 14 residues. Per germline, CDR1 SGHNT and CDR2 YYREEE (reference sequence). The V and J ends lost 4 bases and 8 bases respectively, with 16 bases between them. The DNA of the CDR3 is TGTGCCAGCAGCCCTGAGACTAGATCCGATGAGCAGTTCTTC. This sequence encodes CASSPETRSDEQFF.

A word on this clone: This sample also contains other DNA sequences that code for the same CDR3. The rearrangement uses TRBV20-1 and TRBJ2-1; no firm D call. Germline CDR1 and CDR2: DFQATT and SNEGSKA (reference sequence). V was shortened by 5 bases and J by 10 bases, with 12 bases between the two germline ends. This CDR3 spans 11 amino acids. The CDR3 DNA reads TGCAGTGCTCGGAGTCTGGGCGAGCAGTTCTTC. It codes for CSARSLGEQFF.

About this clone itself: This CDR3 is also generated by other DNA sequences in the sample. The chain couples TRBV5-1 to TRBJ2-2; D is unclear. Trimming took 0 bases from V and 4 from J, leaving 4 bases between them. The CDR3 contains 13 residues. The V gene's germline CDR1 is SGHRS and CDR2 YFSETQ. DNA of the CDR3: TGCGCCAGCAGCTTGGATTTCACCGGGGAGCTGTTTTTT. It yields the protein CASSLDFTGELFF. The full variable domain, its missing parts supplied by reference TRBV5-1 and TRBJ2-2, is KAGVTQTPRYLIKTRGQQVTLSCSPISGHRSVSWYQQTPGQGLQFLFEYFSETQRNKGNFPGRFSGRQFSNSRSEMNVSTLELGDSALYLCASSLDFTGELFFGEGSRLTVL.

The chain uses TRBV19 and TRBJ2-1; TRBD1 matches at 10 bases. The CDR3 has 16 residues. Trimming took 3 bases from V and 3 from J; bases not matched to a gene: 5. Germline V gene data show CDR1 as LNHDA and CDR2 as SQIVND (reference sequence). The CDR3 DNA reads TGTGCCAGTAGTATGGGACAGGGGTCCAACTACAATGAGCAGTTCTTC. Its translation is CASSMGQGSNYNEQFF.

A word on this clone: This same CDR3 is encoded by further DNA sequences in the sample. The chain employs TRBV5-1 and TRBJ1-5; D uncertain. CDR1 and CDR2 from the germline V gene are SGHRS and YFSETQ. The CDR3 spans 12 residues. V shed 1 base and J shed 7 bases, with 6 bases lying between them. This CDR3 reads CASSLTGQPQHF. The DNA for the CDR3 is TGCGCCAGCAGCTTGACCGGCCAGCCCCAGCATTTT.

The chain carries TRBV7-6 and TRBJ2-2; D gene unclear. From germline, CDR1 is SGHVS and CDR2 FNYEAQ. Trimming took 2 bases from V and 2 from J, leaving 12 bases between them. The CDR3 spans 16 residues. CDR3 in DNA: TGTGCCAGCAGCTTAACGACCCAAACCAACACCGGGGAGCTGTTTTTT. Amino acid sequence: CASSLTTQTNTGELFF. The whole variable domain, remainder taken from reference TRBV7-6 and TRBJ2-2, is GAGVSQSPRYKVTKRGQDVALRCDPISGHVSLYWYRQALGQGPEFLTYFNYEAQQDKSGLPNDRFSAERPEGSISTLTIQRTEQRDSAMYRCASSLTTQTNTGELFFGEGSRLTVL.

The CDR3 region has the DNA TGTGCCAGCAGTGAGTTATCGGGACAATATAATTCACCCCTCCACTTT. Its protein is CASSELSGQYNSPLHF. The chain links TRBV6-1 to TRBJ1-6, with D maybe TRBD1 (6 bases). The germline gives CDR1 MNHNS, CDR2 SASEGT. This CDR3 has 16 residues. The germline V and J ends were trimmed by 3 bases and 4 bases, with 13 bases remaining between them.

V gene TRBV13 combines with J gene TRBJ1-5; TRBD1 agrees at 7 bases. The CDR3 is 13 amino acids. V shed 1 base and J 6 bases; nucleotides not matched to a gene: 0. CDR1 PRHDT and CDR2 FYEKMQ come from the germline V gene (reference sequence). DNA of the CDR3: TGTGCCAGCAGCTTAGCAGGGGGTCAGCCCCAGCATTTT. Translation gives CASSLAGGQPQHF.

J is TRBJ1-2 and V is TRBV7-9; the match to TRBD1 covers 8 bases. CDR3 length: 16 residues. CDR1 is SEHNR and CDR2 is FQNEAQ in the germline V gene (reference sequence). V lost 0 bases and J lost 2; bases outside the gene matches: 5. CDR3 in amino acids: CASSLAGQGANYGYTF. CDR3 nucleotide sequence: TGTGCCAGCAGCTTAGCGGGGCAGGGGGCGAACTATGGCTACACCTTC.

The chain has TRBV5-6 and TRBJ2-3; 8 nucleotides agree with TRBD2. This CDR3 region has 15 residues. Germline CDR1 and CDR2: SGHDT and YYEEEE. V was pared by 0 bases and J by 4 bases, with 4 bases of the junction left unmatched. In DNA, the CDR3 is TGTGCCAGCAGCTTGGTGGCGGGAGGCCCAGATACGCAGTATTTT. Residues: CASSLVAGGPDTQYF.

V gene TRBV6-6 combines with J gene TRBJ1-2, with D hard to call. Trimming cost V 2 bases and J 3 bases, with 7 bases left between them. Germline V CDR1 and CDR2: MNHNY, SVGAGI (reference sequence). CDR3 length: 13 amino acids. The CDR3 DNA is TGTGCCAGCAGTTACAGGCAGGACTATGGCTACACCTTC. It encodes CASSYRQDYGYTF.

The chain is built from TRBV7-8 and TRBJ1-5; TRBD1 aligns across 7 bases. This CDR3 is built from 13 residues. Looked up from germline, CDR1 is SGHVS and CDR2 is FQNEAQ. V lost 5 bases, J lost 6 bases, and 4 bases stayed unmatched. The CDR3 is CASSVGQLQPQHF. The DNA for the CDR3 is TGTGCCAGCAGCGTGGGACAGCTTCAGCCCCAGCATTTT. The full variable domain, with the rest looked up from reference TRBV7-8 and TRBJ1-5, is GAGVSQSPRYKVAKRGQDVALRCDPISGHVSLFWYQQALGQGPEFLTYFQNEAQLDKSGLPSDRFFAERPEGSVSTLKIQRTQQEDSAVYLCASSVGQLQPQHFGDGTRLSIL.

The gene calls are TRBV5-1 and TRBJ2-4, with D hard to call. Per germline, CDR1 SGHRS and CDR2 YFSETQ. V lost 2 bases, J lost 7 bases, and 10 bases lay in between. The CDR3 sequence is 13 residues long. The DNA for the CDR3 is TGCGCCAGCAGCTTCGTGGCGGAGAACATTCAGTACTTC. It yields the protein CASSFVAENIQYF.

The CDR3 DNA follows: TGTGCCAGCAGCTACAGGGAGTCGACTAATGAAAAACTGTTTTTT. It yields the protein CASSYRESTNEKLFF. J is TRBJ1-4 and V is TRBV9, with D possibly TRBD1 on 6 matching bases. The germline gives CDR1 SGDLS, CDR2 YYNGEE. The CDR3 totals 15 residues. The V end was cut by 4 bases, the J end by 2 bases, with 12 bases between.

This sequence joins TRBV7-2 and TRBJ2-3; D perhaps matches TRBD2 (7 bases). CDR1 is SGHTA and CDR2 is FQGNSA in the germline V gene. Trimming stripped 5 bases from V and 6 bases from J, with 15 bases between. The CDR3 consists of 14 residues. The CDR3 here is CASSPSGGPDTQYF. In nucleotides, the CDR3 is TGTGCCAGCAGCCCCTCGGGGGGCCCCGATACGCAGTATTTT.

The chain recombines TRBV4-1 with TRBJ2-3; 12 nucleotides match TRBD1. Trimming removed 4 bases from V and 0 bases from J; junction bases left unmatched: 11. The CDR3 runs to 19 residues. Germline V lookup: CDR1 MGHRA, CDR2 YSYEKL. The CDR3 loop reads CASSPDRDRGLGSTDTQYF. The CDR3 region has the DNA TGCGCCAGCAGCCCAGACCGGGACAGGGGGCTGGGAAGCACAGATACGCAGTATTTT.

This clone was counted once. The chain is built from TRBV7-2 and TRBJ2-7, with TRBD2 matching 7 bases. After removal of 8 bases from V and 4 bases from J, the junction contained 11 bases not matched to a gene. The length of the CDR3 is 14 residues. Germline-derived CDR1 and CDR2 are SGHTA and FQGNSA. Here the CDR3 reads CASSPREGFYEQYF. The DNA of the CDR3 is TGTGCCAGCTCGCCGAGGGAGGGTTTTTACGAGCAGTACTTC.

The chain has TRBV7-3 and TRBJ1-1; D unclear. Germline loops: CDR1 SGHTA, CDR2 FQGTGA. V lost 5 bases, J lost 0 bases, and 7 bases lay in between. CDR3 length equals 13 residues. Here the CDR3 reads CASSPTLNTEAFF. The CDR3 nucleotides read TGTGCCAGCAGCCCGACGCTGAACACTGAAGCTTTCTTT.